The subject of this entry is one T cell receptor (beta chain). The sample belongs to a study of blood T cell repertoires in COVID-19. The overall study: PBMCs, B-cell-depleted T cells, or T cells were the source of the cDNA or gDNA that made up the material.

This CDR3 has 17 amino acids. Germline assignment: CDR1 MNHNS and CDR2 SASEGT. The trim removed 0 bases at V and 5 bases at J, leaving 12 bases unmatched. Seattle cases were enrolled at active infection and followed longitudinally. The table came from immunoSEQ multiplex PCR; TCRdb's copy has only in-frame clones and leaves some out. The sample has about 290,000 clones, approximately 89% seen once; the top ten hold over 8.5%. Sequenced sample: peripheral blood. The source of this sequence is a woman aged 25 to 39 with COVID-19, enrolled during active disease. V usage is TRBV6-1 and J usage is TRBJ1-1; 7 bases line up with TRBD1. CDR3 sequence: CASSEALGYRGVTEAFF. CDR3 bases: TGTGCCAGCAGTGAAGCCCTGGGGTACAGGGGAGTTACTGAAGCTTTCTTT.